The source of this T cell receptor beta chain is a study of T cell clones after liver transplantation. The protocol was immunoSEQ multiplex PCR, while the TCRdb copy is restricted to in-frame clones and leaves out a portion. The table has 85,000 to 110,000 clones, about 86% seen once. In germline, CDR1 is SGHAT, CDR2 FQNNGV. The trim removed 5 bases at V and 2 bases at J, leaving 5 bases unmatched. This CDR3 contains 14 residues. The rearrangement links TRBV11-2 to TRBJ1-1; 7 bases map to TRBD1. This receptor was obtained from a human patient who received a liver transplant. The graft donor may have contributed some T cells. The sequences come from CD4+ T cells from blood, collected about 50 months after liver transplant. The CDR3 sequence is CASSIGTANTEAFF. CDR3 DNA sequence: TGTGCCAGCAGCATCGGGACAGCAAACACTGAAGCTTTCTTT.